Presented here are 25 T cell receptor beta chains from one specimen sequenced in a study of beta chain features in type 1 diabetes. Every isolated RNA sample was fully reverse transcribed, so sequencing captured expressed TCRB transcripts. Method: immunoSEQ multiplex PCR; TCRdb's copy keeps in-frame clones and lacks some. The table records under 900,000 clones, roughly 16% of them present only once. Material: naive CD4+ T cells from blood. These receptors were collected from a woman aged 18-30 years in good health.

This clone showed up just a few times. The chain recombines TRBV28 with TRBJ1-2; D ambiguous. V lost 6 bases to trimming and J lost 0 bases, with 11 bases between them. CDR1 is MDHEN and CDR2 is SYDVKM in the germline V gene. The CDR3 consists of 14 residues. The CDR3 spells CASRSWAANYGYTF. The CDR3 region has the DNA TGTGCCAGCAGATCGTGGGCTGCTAACTATGGCTACACCTTC.

This clone showed up just a few times. The rearrangement links TRBV10-3 to TRBJ2-1, with 12 bases identical to TRBD2. V lost 4 bases to trimming and J lost 8 bases; unmatched junction nucleotides: 12. CDR1 is ENHRY, CDR2 SYGVKD, per germline. This CDR3 contains 17 residues. CDR3 DNA: TGTGCCATCAGTGGGCCAGTGGGGACTAGCGGGTTCTATGAGCAGTTCTTC. Protein sequence: CAISGPVGTSGFYEQFF.

This clone has just a few counts. V and J are TRBV7-3 and TRBJ2-3; the D call may be TRBD1 or TRBD2 (6 bases each). The germline V gene has CDR1 SGHTA and CDR2 FQGTGA. The CDR3 contains 15 residues. Trimming shortened V by 2 bases and J by 4 bases, and 13 bases separated the two germline ends. The CDR3 protein is CASSLFPGEADTQYF. Here the CDR3 DNA reads TGTGCCAGCAGCTTATTCCCAGGGGAGGCAGATACGCAGTATTTT.

The rearrangement joins TRBV7-9 to TRBJ2-7; tentative D call: TRBD1 (6 bases). Between the trimmed V and J ends, which lost 5 bases and 5 bases, there was a span of 13 bases. Germline lookup yields CDR1 SEHNR and CDR2 FQNEAQ (reference sequence). This CDR3 contains 13 residues. This CDR3 reads CASSKQGIDEQYF. CDR3 nucleotides: TGTGCCAGCAGCAAGCAGGGGATAGACGAGCAGTACTTC.

This chain's CDR3 is CASSGQGRNQPQHF. The CDR3 bases are TGTGCCAGCAGCGGACAGGGGCGCAATCAGCCCCAGCATTTT. The V call is TRBV25-1, the J call TRBJ1-5, with 9 bases identical to TRBD1. The CDR3 spans 14 residues. V lost 6 bases, J lost 2 bases, and 2 bases stayed unmatched. From germline, CDR1 is MGHDK and CDR2 SYGVNS.

This chain links TRBV18 with TRBJ2-5, with 8 bases that match TRBD2. J was trimmed by 3 bases and V by 1 base; bases with no gene match: 10. CDR1 is KGHSH, CDR2 LQKENI, per germline. There are 17 residues in the CDR3. The CDR3 DNA reads as TGTGCCAGCTCACCACTATCCCGTGGGACTAGAAAAGAGACCCAGTACTTC. The encoded protein is CASSPLSRGTRKETQYF. The full variable domain, rest sourced from reference TRBV18 and TRBJ2-5, is NAGVMQNPRHLVRRRGQEARLRCSPMKGHSHVYWYRQLPEEGLKFMVYLQKENIIDESGMPKERFSAEFPKEGPSILRIQQVVRGDSAAYFCASSPLSRGTRKETQYFGPGTRLLVL.

This clone was seen a few times. This chain connects TRBV28 to TRBJ1-2, with a weak D call TRBD1 (5 bases). With 4 bases removed from V and 7 bases from J, the gap between germline ends came to 22 bases. There are 16 residues in the CDR3. The germline V gene encodes CDR1 MDHEN and CDR2 SYDVKM. The CDR3 sequence: CASSSALTVYGAGYTF. The CDR3 DNA sequence: TGTGCCAGCAGTTCGGCATTGACAGTATATGGTGCTGGCTACACCTTC.

This clone came up a few times. Other DNA variants within this sample encode the same CDR3. The genes are TRBV20-1 and TRBJ2-2; no reliable D call. The V gene lost 1 base and the J gene lost 7 bases, with 4 bases spanning the gap. Germline V gene sequence: CDR1 DFQATT, CDR2 SNEGSKA (reference sequence). The CDR3 contains 11 residues. CDR3 protein: CSARGHGELFF. The CDR3, as DNA: TGCAGTGCTAGAGGGCACGGGGAGCTGTTTTTT.

This chain links TRBV7-2 with TRBJ2-3, with TRBD2 identical over 8 bases. The germline V gene has CDR1 SGHTA and CDR2 FQGNSA. V lost 2 bases to trimming and J lost 6 bases; unmatched junction nucleotides: 4. The CDR3 loop spans 14 amino acids. CDR3 DNA: TGTGCCAGCAGCTTAACCGGACTAGCCGATACGCAGTATTTT. Translation: CASSLTGLADTQYF.

The chain uses TRBV7-9 and TRBJ2-5; D gene ambiguous. The CDR3 extends over 14 amino acids. The germline V gene has CDR1 SEHNR and CDR2 FQNEAQ (reference sequence). Deletions cut 2 bases from V and 0 bases from J, with 7 bases between. This chain's CDR3 is CASSLRTNQETQYF. For the CDR3, the DNA is TGTGCCAGCAGCTTAAGGACCAACCAAGAGACCCAGTACTTC.

The J gene is TRBJ1-5, the V gene TRBV7-2; 7 positions agree with TRBD1. CDR3 length equals 15 residues. The V gene end was trimmed by 5 bases and the J gene end by 6 bases; junction bases not matched to a gene: 10. Germline V lookup: CDR1 SGHTA, CDR2 FQGNSA. The CDR3 protein is CASSRQQGSRQPQHF. The CDR3 DNA reads as TGTGCCAGCAGCCGACAACAGGGGAGTCGTCAGCCCCAGCATTTT.

The CDR3 bases are TGTGCCAGCAGCCCTCGGACCGGGAGCACTGAAGCTTTCTTT. This sequence encodes CASSPRTGSTEAFF. The chain uses TRBV11-2 and TRBJ1-1; D remains ambiguous. The CDR3 spans 14 residues. Germline V gives CDR1 SGHAT, CDR2 FQNNGV. Trimming stripped 5 bases from V and 4 bases from J, with 14 bases between.

The chain carries TRBV7-9 and TRBJ1-1; D ambiguous. The germline V gene encodes CDR1 SEHNR and CDR2 FQNEAQ (reference sequence). The germline V and J ends were trimmed by 1 base and 3 bases, with 12 bases remaining between them. This CDR3 comprises 15 residues. CDR3 nucleotides: TGTGCCAGCAGCTTAGTTGGTGGCGGGGACACTGAAGCTTTCTTT. Its protein product is CASSLVGGGDTEAFF.

This clone has a handful of counts. The J gene is TRBJ2-2, the V gene TRBV7-9; D is perhaps TRBD1 or TRBD2 (5 bases each). The CDR3 runs to 14 residues. V gave up 7 bases and J gave up 6 bases, with 15 bases separating them. Per the germline V gene, CDR1 is SEHNR and CDR2 is FQNEAQ (reference sequence). The CDR3 region is CASTQLPGPGELFF. Here the CDR3 DNA reads TGTGCCAGCACCCAACTTCCGGGGCCCGGGGAGCTGTTTTTT. The whole variable domain, filled in from reference TRBV7-9 and TRBJ2-2, reads DTGVSQNPRHKITKRGQNVTFRCDPISEHNRLYWYRQTLGQGPEFLTYFQNEAQLEKSRLLSDRFSAERPKGSFSTLEIQRTEQGDSAMYLCASTQLPGPGELFFGEGSRLTVL.

This clone has a handful of counts. This chain links TRBV2 with TRBJ2-1; D call uncertain. With 3 bases removed from V and 0 bases from J, the gap between germline ends came to 9 bases. Germline CDR1 reads SNHLY; CDR2 reads FYNNEI. The CDR3 contains 15 residues. The CDR3 region has the DNA TGTGCCAGCAGTGATGTCGGTTTCTCCTACAATGAGCAGTTCTTC. Its protein is CASSDVGFSYNEQFF.

The V and J genes are TRBV5-1 and TRBJ2-2, with D uncertain. The germline CDR1 and CDR2 sequences are SGHRS and YFSETQ. This CDR3 region has 15 residues. The V end was cut by 1 base, the J end by 7 bases, with 14 bases between. CDR3 sequence: CASSLHMALGGELFF. The CDR3 DNA sequence: TGCGCCAGCAGCTTGCATATGGCGCTAGGCGGGGAGCTGTTTTTT. The variable domain in full, with the rest retrieved from reference TRBV5-1 and TRBJ2-2, is KAGVTQTPRYLIKTRGQQVTLSCSPISGHRSVSWYQQTPGQGLQFLFEYFSETQRNKGNFPGRFSGRQFSNSRSEMNVSTLELGDSALYLCASSLHMALGGELFFGEGSRLTVL.

DNA of the CDR3: TGTGCCAGCAGCTTTACTTCCGGGACTAGCGGGGGGAGCACAGATACGCAGTATTTT. Its protein is CASSFTSGTSGGSTDTQYF. The chain uses TRBV5-6 and TRBJ2-3; TRBD2 agrees at 15 bases. The CDR3 totals 19 residues. Germline trimming cut 2 bases from V and 0 bases from J; bases unmatched to any gene: 7. Germline V gene data show CDR1 as SGHDT and CDR2 as YYEEEE.

Only a few counts were recorded for this clone. Other DNA sequences in this sample translate to the same CDR3. The chain carries TRBV7-9 and TRBJ2-1; 7 nucleotides agree with TRBD2. Germline CDR1 and CDR2: SEHNR and FQNEAQ (reference sequence). This CDR3 spans 15 amino acids. V lost 5 bases and J lost 0; bases outside the gene matches: 4. The CDR3 loop is CASSPRGSSYNEQFF. The CDR3 DNA follows: TGTGCCAGCAGCCCGCGGGGGAGCTCCTACAATGAGCAGTTCTTC.

The sample holds a few counts of this clone. The genes are TRBV5-5 and TRBJ2-1; TRBD2 might be the D (6 bases). V lost 0 bases and J lost 7, with 11 bases in between. Germline lookup yields CDR1 SGHKS and CDR2 YYEKEE (reference sequence). This CDR3 is built from 14 residues. The DNA of the CDR3 is TGTGCCAGCAGCTTGGCTTTAGCGGAAAATGAGCAGTTCTTC. As protein: CASSLALAENEQFF.

Only a few counts were recorded for this clone. The chain links TRBV7-2 to TRBJ2-1; D unresolved. Germline V gene sequence: CDR1 SGHTA, CDR2 FQGNSA. Trimming cost V 3 bases and J 8 bases, with 11 bases left between them. This CDR3 is built from 13 residues. The CDR3 reads CASSFLPVDEQFF. In nucleotides, the CDR3 is TGTGCCAGCAGCTTTCTCCCAGTCGATGAGCAGTTCTTC.

The genes are TRBV9 and TRBJ2-7; 8 bases are a match to TRBD1. V was clipped by 0 bases and J by 0 bases; unmatched bases: 14. The germline V gene has CDR1 SGDLS and CDR2 YYNGEE. The CDR3 consists of 19 residues. The CDR3 loop reads CASSVVNRDRDRSSYEQYF. In DNA, the CDR3 is TGTGCCAGCAGCGTAGTTAATAGGGATAGGGACAGGAGCTCCTACGAGCAGTACTTC.

The chain uses TRBV7-9 and TRBJ2-1; D is unresolved. CDR3 length: 13 residues. Trimming took off 4 bases at V and 5 bases at J, with 9 bases between the two ends. Per germline, CDR1 SEHNR and CDR2 FQNEAQ (reference sequence). DNA of the CDR3: TGTGCCAGCAGCTGGGCCGGTGACAATGAGCAGTTCTTC. Protein sequence: CASSWAGDNEQFF.

The chain uses TRBV7-8 and TRBJ2-5, with D possibly being TRBD1 or TRBD2 (5 bases each). Trimming shortened V by 7 bases and J by 5 bases, and 14 bases separated the two germline ends. This CDR3 is built from 13 residues. CDR1 and CDR2 from the germline V gene are SGHVS and FQNEAQ. Written as DNA, the CDR3 is TGTGCCAGCACCACGGGAAGGGGCGAGACCCAGTACTTC. Translation gives CASTTGRGETQYF.

A remark on this clone: Since a much larger clone is just one base distant, this may be a read error. The V call is TRBV7-2, the J call TRBJ1-2, with 8 bases that match TRBD1. The junction had 2 bases not matched to a gene; V was cut back by 5 bases and J by 3 bases. The CDR3 loop spans 13 amino acids. Germline CDR1 and CDR2: SGHTA and FQGNSA. The CDR3 loop reads CASSQDRDYGYTF. In DNA form, the CDR3 reads TGTGCCAGCAGCCAGGACAGGGACTATGGCTACACCTTC.

This clone was counted only a few times. V gene TRBV29-1 combines with J gene TRBJ2-5; TRBD2 matches at 11 bases. The CDR3 spans 15 residues. From germline, CDR1 is SQVTM and CDR2 ANQGSEA. The V and J ends lost 3 bases and 7 bases, in that order; junction bases with no gene match: 10. The CDR3 region is CSVEWISGRAGTQYF. Here the CDR3 DNA reads TGCAGCGTTGAGTGGATTAGCGGGAGGGCCGGGACCCAGTACTTC.